A selection of T cell receptor beta chains follows, all from one sample in a study of blood T cell repertoires in COVID-19. Here immunoSEQ multiplex PCR was the method, and the copy in TCRdb shows in-frame clones only, minus some. The sample yields approximately 280,000 clones, about nine tenths seen once. The specimen was peripheral blood. Every receptor here comes from a woman aged 25 to 39 with COVID-19, enrolled during active disease. The CDR3 runs from the conserved cysteine through the conserved F or W. Fields, in order: J gene, V gene, CDR3 protein.

>TRBJ2-1|TRBV5-4
CASSLASGSVEQFF
>TRBJ1-6|TRBV3-1/TRBV3-2
CASSQDLGSGHSPLHF
>TRBJ2-1|TRBV19
CASSRIAGAHNEQFF
>TRBJ2-5|TRBV28
CASSLFRLRGETQYF
>TRBJ2-1|TRBV5-1
CASSSRTGAAASSYNEQFF
>TRBJ2-1|TRBV7-6
CASSLVGQGSYNEQFF
>TRBJ1-1|TRBV2
CASLDRGWAEAFF
>TRBJ2-1|TRBV9
CASSVDGRPYNEQFF
>TRBJ2-3|TRBV10-3
CAISESSAGLNTQYF
>TRBJ2-5|TRBV6-6
CAIRAGGQETQYF
>TRBJ1-2|TRBV3-1/TRBV3-2
CASSQGRGSGNYGYTF
>TRBJ1-2|TRBV7-9
CASSLLLGGDREGYTF
>TRBJ2-7|TRBV30
CAWSGGQGAREQYF
>TRBJ1-5|TRBV30
CAWSDSGNQPQHF
>TRBJ1-5|TRBV27
CASSTTGGWGNQPQHF
>TRBJ2-2|TRBV4-1
CASRPGQGGNTGELFF
>TRBJ2-1|TRBV12-3/TRBV12-4
CASTTGSLDEQFF
>TRBJ2-2|TRBV19
CASTQGVQNTGELFF
>TRBJ2-2|TRBV30
CAWIGTGELFF
>TRBJ1-1|TRBV27
CASSFDGEVSTEAFF
>TRBJ2-1|TRBV11-2
CASSRGTSGNNEQFF
>TRBJ1-5|TRBV5-5
CASSWDTDQPQHF
>TRBJ2-7|TRBV6-5
CASSGDPFGEQYF
>TRBJ2-5|TRBV5-1
CASSPRTSGPGPETQYF
>TRBJ2-3|TRBV5-5
CASSLGQNTDTQYF
>TRBJ2-3|TRBV11-2
CASSSRGRTDTQYF
>TRBJ2-1|TRBV9
CASSVVGDNTYNEQFF
>TRBJ2-7|TRBV11-2
CASSLEETLYEQYF
>TRBJ2-2|TRBV24-1
CATSDWGGEDSHTGELFF
>TRBJ1-5|TRBV5-5
CASSWTGSAAQPQHF
>TRBJ1-5|TRBV6-2/TRBV6-3
CASSYGGTHQPQHF
>TRBJ2-3|TRBV12-5
CASGLLRTSGRGVSTDTQYF
>TRBJ1-2|TRBV5-6
CASSLGRHTVGGYTF
>TRBJ1-6|TRBV27
CASSFSGQASDNSPLHF
>TRBJ1-5|TRBV4-3
CASSQDSGFGQPQHF
>TRBJ1-4|TRBV5-1
CASRITGGGHEKLFF
>TRBJ1-5|TRBV6-2/TRBV6-3
CASSYTLGRGHQPQHF
>TRBJ1-2|TRBV5-1
CASSQGQGVYGYTF
>TRBJ1-5|TRBV28
CASSFLDRANQPQHF
>TRBJ2-1|TRBV15
CATSPRLAGFNEQFF
>TRBJ2-7|TRBV27
CASSLNSGSPYEQYF
>TRBJ1-1|TRBV29-1
CSATGQMNTEAFF
>TRBJ1-5|TRBV7-2
CASALTASNQPQHF
>TRBJ2-2|TRBV24-1
CATSEIDSTGELFF
>TRBJ2-5|TRBV19
CASSLSAGDNQETQYF
>TRBJ2-4|TRBV19
CASSKTAVKNIQYF
>TRBJ1-1|TRBV6-1
CASSEPGTWTEAFF
>TRBJ2-1|TRBV15
CATSRDVLSGEDNEQFF
>TRBJ1-2|TRBV4-1
CASSQEGMDYGYTF
>TRBJ2-2|TRBV3-1/TRBV3-2
CASSQDLGTGELFF
>TRBJ1-6|TRBV5-1
CASSPGENNSPLHF
>TRBJ1-3|TRBV29-1
CSVYAGSSGNTIYF
>TRBJ1-4|TRBV28
CASSRTGGANEKLFF
>TRBJ2-3|TRBV18
CASSPDWRTDTQYF
>TRBJ2-1|TRBV4-2
CASSHGTRDYNEQFF
>TRBJ1-2|TRBV3-1/TRBV3-2
CASSQGQGRIGGYTF
>TRBJ1-5|TRBV5-1
CASREQENQPQHF
>TRBJ2-2|TRBV7-3
CASSPSAGELFF
>TRBJ2-1|TRBV27
CASSFGGTPNEQFF